What follows are 12 T cell receptor beta chains derived from one specimen sequenced in a study of cytomegalovirus exposure and HLA in healthy donors (dated by TCRdb to about 2017). The protocol used for the library was the immunoSEQ multiplex PCR assay. A mixture of 60 forward primers for TCR Vbeta segments and 13 reverse primers for TCR Jbeta segments was used in the multiplex PCR. The immuneACCESS repertoire file appears here via TCRdb, limited to in-frame rearrangements. These files lack a portion of the clones; in checked studies, under half of the deficit traces to unresolved V genes, and the cause of the others is not known. In this sample the table shows about 200,000 clones, about 86% of which occur a single time. The ten largest clones add up to under 2% of the sample. The source material was PBMCs. The receptors come from a man aged 35-49 years in good health and CMV-seropositive.

CDR3 coding DNA: TGTGCCAGCAGCCCCACCGGACAGGGGAGGTACGAGCAGTACTTC. It encodes CASSPTGQGRYEQYF. The rearrangement joins TRBV7-9 to TRBJ2-5; 9 bases fit TRBD1. With the DNA end fitting TRBJ2-7 better, the J assignment may be wrong. Germline assignment: CDR1 SEHNR and CDR2 FQNEAQ (reference sequence). The CDR3 consists of 15 residues.

This clone showed up just a few times. The chain recombines TRBV6-1 with TRBJ2-1, with 12 bases matching TRBD2. The CDR3 extends over 16 amino acids. Germline V CDR1 and CDR2: MNHNS, SASEGT. V dropped 2 bases and J dropped 10; count of bases not matched to a gene: 9. For the CDR3, the DNA is TGTGCCAGCAGTGAATCTAGGGCTAGCGGGAGGGTCGAGCAGTTCTTC. Its protein is CASSESRASGRVEQFF.

J is TRBJ1-4 and V is TRBV15; 7 bases are shared with TRBD1. Germline lookup yields CDR1 LNHNV and CDR2 YYDKDF (reference sequence). V shed 3 bases, J shed 4 bases, and the junction held 2 bases outside the gene matches. This CDR3 has 14 residues. The CDR3 coding sequence is TGTGCCACCAGCAGGGGACAGCTTAATGAAAAACTGTTTTTT. Protein sequence: CATSRGQLNEKLFF.

The rearrangement links TRBV7-9 to TRBJ1-3; 11 positions agree with TRBD1. Germline V CDR1 and CDR2: SEHNR, FQNEAQ (reference sequence). V lost 5 bases, J lost 2 bases, and 8 bases stayed unmatched. This CDR3 contains 17 residues. CDR3 in DNA: TGTGCCAGCAGCCCTAACCCGGGACAGGGGGCTGGAAACACCATATATTTT. Protein sequence: CASSPNPGQGAGNTIYF.

The rearrangement uses TRBV10-3 and TRBJ2-1; 9 nucleotides line up with TRBD1. Trimming removed 0 bases from V and 8 bases from J; junction bases left unmatched: 8. Germline loops: CDR1 ENHRY, CDR2 SYGVKD. The CDR3 spans 16 residues. CDR3 in amino acids: CAISESVGTGRHEQFF. CDR3 nucleotides: TGTGCCATCAGTGAGTCGGTCGGGACAGGGCGACATGAGCAGTTCTTC.

The chain has TRBV30 and TRBJ2-5; TRBD2 is a possible D gene (7 bases). The CDR3 is made up of 14 amino acids. Trimming took off 4 bases at V and 1 base at J, with 13 bases between the two ends. Germline values: CDR1 GTSNPN, CDR2 SVGIG (reference sequence). The CDR3 DNA follows: TGTGCCTGGAACACTCGGGGGGCCCAAGAGACCCAGTACTTC. This translates into CAWNTRGAQETQYF.

This chain connects TRBV7-2 to TRBJ2-3; the match to TRBD1 covers 9 bases. The CDR3 runs to 16 residues. V dropped 4 bases and J dropped 1; count of bases not matched to a gene: 6. Germline CDR1 reads SGHTA; CDR2 reads FQGNSA. DNA for the CDR3: TGTGCCAGCAGCTCGACACAGGGGGCGGGCACAGATACGCAGTATTTT. Translation gives CASSSTQGAGTDTQYF.

This sequence joins TRBV29-1 and TRBJ1-5; TRBD1 matches at 8 bases. The length of the CDR3 is 13 residues. CDR1 is SQVTM, CDR2 ANQGSEA, per germline. The J segment lost 4 bases and the V segment lost 6 bases, leaving 5 bases of the junction unmatched. For the CDR3, the DNA is TGCAGCGTGAGGACAGGGTGGAATCAGCCCCAGCATTTT. It codes for CSVRTGWNQPQHF.

A few counts support this clone. The V call is TRBV19, the J call TRBJ1-3; no reliable D call. This CDR3 contains 15 residues. With 7 bases removed from V and 0 bases from J, the gap between germline ends came to 13 bases. From germline, CDR1 is LNHDA and CDR2 SQIVND (reference sequence). The CDR3 bases are TGTGCCAGTAACGCCCCCCGGGACTCTGGAAACACCATATATTTT. Amino acid sequence: CASNAPRDSGNTIYF.

This chain uses TRBV7-6 with TRBJ1-2; 7 bases align to TRBD1. Germline values: CDR1 SGHVS, CDR2 FNYEAQ. The junction had 8 bases not matched to a gene; V was cut back by 5 bases and J by 8 bases. The length of the CDR3 is 13 residues. Here the CDR3 reads CASSPGGPLGYTF. CDR3 nucleotides: TGTGCCAGCAGCCCAGGGGGGCCTTTAGGCTACACCTTC. Complete variable domain (other parts from reference TRBV7-6 and TRBJ1-2): GAGVSQSPRYKVTKRGQDVALRCDPISGHVSLYWYRQALGQGPEFLTYFNYEAQQDKSGLPNDRFSAERPEGSISTLTIQRTEQRDSAMYRCASSPGGPLGYTFGSGTRLTVV.

The chain couples TRBV12-5 to TRBJ2-1; 7 positions agree with TRBD2. This CDR3 has 17 residues. J gave up 5 bases and V 4 bases, and 14 bases lay outside the gene matches. The germline gives CDR1 LGHNT, CDR2 FRNRAP. CDR3 DNA: TGTGCTAGTGGTTGGGCCCCGGGGCGGGAGCCCCACAATGAGCAGTTCTTC. Translation: CASGWAPGREPHNEQFF. Full variable domain (missing parts from reference TRBV12-5 and TRBJ2-1): DARVTQTPRHKVTEMGQEVTMRCQPILGHNTVFWYRQTMMQGLELLAYFRNRAPLDDSGMPKDRFSAEMPDATLATLKIQPSEPRDSAVYFCASGWAPGREPHNEQFFGPGTRLTVL.

On this clone: Other nucleotide sequences in the sample specify the same CDR3. This rearrangement joins TRBV5-4 to TRBJ1-1; D not certain. There are 13 residues in the CDR3. Looked up from germline, CDR1 is SGHNT and CDR2 is YYREEE (reference sequence). The V gene lost 0 bases and the J gene lost 2 bases, with 5 bases spanning the gap. The CDR3 here is CASSLDRNTEAFF. The CDR3 nucleotides are TGTGCCAGCAGCTTGGACAGAAACACTGAAGCTTTCTTT.